The subject of this entry is one T cell receptor beta chain. CDR3 length: 15 amino acids. Germline V gives CDR1 MNHEY, CDR2 SVGAGI. The V gene lost 8 bases and the J gene lost 4 bases, with 17 bases spanning the gap. The table came from immunoSEQ multiplex PCR; TCRdb's copy has only in-frame clones and leaves some out. The data show over 35,000 clones, roughly nine tenths seen once. This sample was taken from a study of OX40 agonist ivuxolimab in advanced cancers. About the research overall: Averaging roughly 60 years in age, with a range of roughly 20 to 79, the cohort was 65% to 90% male.

This receptor was identified in an adult with an advanced solid tumor such as melanoma, head and neck, liver or kidney cancer. The V and J genes are TRBV6-5 and TRBJ2-2; a weak D match, TRBD1 (6 bases). The sample here was CD4+ or CD8+ T cells sorted from blood, taken in a trial of the OX40 agonist ivuxolimab. The CDR3 region is CASSTGIVGTGELFF. CDR3 DNA: TGTGCCAGCTCAACAGGGATAGTAGGCACCGGGGAGCTGTTTTTT.